This TCR beta chain stems from a study of cytomegalovirus exposure and HLA in healthy donors. As for this clone: The sample has other DNA sequences that encode this CDR3 too.

This PCR relied on a set of 60 Vbeta primers and 13 Jbeta primers. Sequencing used immunoSEQ multiplex PCR; TCRdb keeps in-frame clones, though not all of them. The table lists about 140,000 clones, approximately 70% of them singletons. The CDR3 runs to 14 residues. CDR1 is SGHTA, CDR2 FQGNSA, per germline. V lost 2 bases, J lost 2 bases, and 9 bases lay in between. Specimen: PBMCs. This sequence was found in a woman aged 30 to 39 in good health and CMV-seronegative. J is TRBJ2-5 and V is TRBV7-2, with a tentative D call TRBD2 (6 bases). CDR3 loop: CASSLTGGQETQYF. The CDR3, as DNA: TGTGCCAGCAGCTTAACCGGGGGTCAAGAGACCCAGTACTTC.